These 30 T cell receptor beta chains share one sample of origin, sequenced in a study of OX40 agonist ivuxolimab in advanced cancers. Assay: immunoSEQ multiplex PCR; the TCRdb copy retains only in-frame clones and omits some. Here the sample spans more than 20,000 clones, about 90% being singletons. Sequenced material: CD4+ or CD8+ T cells sorted from blood, taken in a trial of the OX40 agonist ivuxolimab. These receptor sequences come from an adult with an advanced solid tumor such as melanoma, head and neck, liver or kidney cancer.

The rearrangement uses TRBV11-2 and TRBJ2-1; 9 bases fit TRBD2. CDR1 and CDR2 from the germline V gene are SGHAT and FQNNGV. This CDR3 contains 16 residues. Losses at the gene ends were 5 bases for V and 4 bases for J; bases not matched to a gene: 9. CDR3 in amino acids: CASSHLAGSTYNEQFF. DNA for the CDR3: TGTGCCAGCAGCCACCTAGCGGGGTCAACTTACAATGAGCAGTTCTTC.

This chain links TRBV9 with TRBJ1-2; 7 bases fit TRBD1. J gave up 5 bases and V 8 bases, and 9 bases lay outside the gene matches. This CDR3 has 13 amino acids. Germline CDR1 and CDR2: SGDLS and YYNGEE. CDR3 bases: TGTGCCAGTAGAAACCGGGACAGTTATGGCTACACCTTC. Its protein is CASRNRDSYGYTF.

V is TRBV25-1 and J is TRBJ2-3; TRBD1 matches 8 bases. CDR1 and CDR2 (germline): MGHDK, SYGVNS. This CDR3 has 13 amino acids. V gave up 3 bases and J gave up 13 bases; unmatched junction bases: 9. CDR3: CASSDPWTGFEYF. The CDR3 DNA reads as TGTGCCAGCAGTGACCCATGGACAGGGTTCGAGTATTTT.

The chain is built from TRBV2 and TRBJ2-3, with D unresolved. The ends were cut back, 9 bases at V and 3 bases at J, with 16 bases in the middle. Germline values: CDR1 SNHLY, CDR2 FYNNEI. The CDR3 covers 14 residues. The CDR3 coding sequence is TGTGCCAGGACGAAGACGTTGGGGACAGATACGCAGTATTTT. This translates into CARTKTLGTDTQYF. Based on the CDR3 plus reference TRBV2 and TRBJ2-3, the full variable domain is EPEVTQTPSHQVTQMGQEVILRCVPISNHLYFYWYRQILGQKVEFLVSFYNNEISEKSEIFDDQFSVERPDGSNFTLKIRSTKLEDSAMYFCARTKTLGTDTQYFGPGTRLTVL.

This chain links TRBV7-2 with TRBJ2-1, with 10 bases identical to TRBD2. Germline CDR1 SGHTA, CDR2 FQGNSA. The V segment lost 5 bases and the J segment 7 bases; nucleotides outside the gene matches: 11. The CDR3 covers 16 residues. Written as DNA, the CDR3 is TGTGCCAGCAGCGCGGGAAGCGGGAGGGTAGTAAATGAGCAGTTCTTC. Translated, it gives CASSAGSGRVVNEQFF.

This clone was detected only once. V gene TRBV7-9 combines with J gene TRBJ1-1, with D uncertain. The CDR3 runs 14 residues. Germline CDR1 and CDR2: SEHNR and FQNEAQ (reference sequence). Deletions cut 5 bases from V and 5 bases from J, with 15 bases between. The CDR3 loop is CASSPWTGNTEAFF. The CDR3, as DNA: TGTGCCAGCAGCCCTTGGACGGGAAATACTGAAGCTTTCTTT.

The rearrangement uses TRBV5-1 and TRBJ2-3, with D unresolved. The germline CDR1 and CDR2 sequences are SGHRS and YFSETQ. This CDR3 region has 13 residues. Trimming removed 6 bases at V and 0 bases at J, with 8 bases between. The CDR3 protein is CASTTVSTDTQYF. The CDR3 DNA is TGCGCCAGCACGACGGTGAGCACAGATACGCAGTATTTT.

The V gene is TRBV6-1, the J gene TRBJ2-3, with D perhaps being TRBD1 or TRBD2 (5 bases each). CDR1 is MNHNS and CDR2 is SASEGT in the germline V gene. Trimming cost V 5 bases and J 0 bases, with 12 bases left between them. The CDR3 spans 15 residues. The CDR3 is CASSTRDGSTDTQYF. In nucleotides, the CDR3 is TGTGCCAGCAGTACTCGGGACGGTAGCACAGATACGCAGTATTTT.

The CDR3 sequence is CASSREQGYGYTF. CDR3 DNA: TGTGCCAGCAGCCGGGAACAGGGCTATGGCTACACCTTC. The genes are TRBV7-9 and TRBJ1-2, with D possibly being TRBD1 (6 bases). This CDR3 region has 13 residues. The germline CDR1 and CDR2 sequences are SEHNR and FQNEAQ (reference sequence). V was pared by 5 bases and J by 4 bases, with 11 bases between.

This chain joins TRBV7-8 and TRBJ2-7, with D hard to call. V lost 3 bases, J lost 5 bases, and 14 bases lay in between. There are 14 residues in the CDR3. Germline V lookup: CDR1 SGHVS, CDR2 FQNEAQ. CDR3 in amino acids: CASSLFGQDHEQYF. Here the CDR3 DNA reads TGTGCCAGCAGCTTGTTTGGGCAGGACCACGAGCAGTACTTC.

This chain links TRBV6-1 with TRBJ1-3; D call uncertain. The germline V and J ends were trimmed by 4 bases and 9 bases, with 13 bases remaining between them. Germline assignment: CDR1 MNHNS and CDR2 SASEGT. The CDR3 consists of 13 residues. The CDR3 protein is CASSAEAVSTIYF. CDR3 DNA: TGTGCCAGCAGTGCGGAGGCTGTTAGCACCATATATTTT.

The CDR3 region is CASSPVAGLVETQYF. CDR3 DNA: TGTGCCAGCAGCCCAGTAGCGGGATTGGTTGAGACCCAGTACTTC. V gene TRBV11-2 combines with J gene TRBJ2-5; 8 bases are shared with TRBD2. Per germline, CDR1 SGHAT and CDR2 FQNNGV. The length of the CDR3 is 15 residues. V lost 5 bases to trimming and J lost 5 bases; unmatched junction nucleotides: 10.

This sequence joins TRBV7-9 and TRBJ2-4; weak D call: TRBD2 (6 bases). The CDR3 is 16 amino acids. With 3 bases removed from V and 2 bases from J, the gap between germline ends came to 14 bases. Germline-derived CDR1 and CDR2 are SEHNR and FQNEAQ (reference sequence). The CDR3 reads CASSFPGSLTKNIQYF. CDR3 sequence (DNA): TGTGCCAGCAGCTTCCCCGGGAGTCTTACCAAAAACATTCAGTACTTC.

The CDR3 DNA is TGTGCCAGCAGCCCCCCAGGAGATAGCAATCAGCCCCAGCATTTT. This gives the protein CASSPPGDSNQPQHF. This chain joins TRBV5-5 and TRBJ1-5; D unresolved. Germline assignment: CDR1 SGHKS and CDR2 YYEKEE (reference sequence). The germline V and J ends were trimmed by 4 bases and 0 bases, with 11 bases remaining between them. The CDR3 runs to 15 residues.

The chain carries TRBV4-1 and TRBJ2-3; D gene ambiguous. V dropped 1 base and J dropped 0 bases, with 11 bases sitting between them. The V gene's germline CDR1 is MGHRA and CDR2 YSYEKL. The CDR3 runs 16 residues. The chain's CDR3 is CASSQVNLVSTDTQYF. In nucleotides, the CDR3 is TGCGCCAGCAGCCAAGTGAATTTGGTTAGCACAGATACGCAGTATTTT.

The chain combines TRBV27 with TRBJ2-1; 9 bases are shared with TRBD2. Germline V gene sequence: CDR1 MNHEY, CDR2 SMNVEV (reference sequence). The ends lost 5 bases at V and 7 bases at J; junction bases unmatched: 9. The CDR3 extends over 15 amino acids. The DNA for the CDR3 is TGTGCCAGCAGTCCATTAGCGGGAGCGGGGAATGAGCAGTTCTTC. Residues: CASSPLAGAGNEQFF.

The chain recombines TRBV6-5 with TRBJ1-2, with a weak D call TRBD1 (5 bases). The germline V gene encodes CDR1 MNHEY and CDR2 SVGAGI. V was trimmed by 3 bases and J by 8 bases, leaving 13 bases between them. The CDR3 consists of 13 residues. The CDR3 region is CASSYGASGGYTF. In nucleotides, the CDR3 is TGTGCCAGCAGTTATGGGGCCAGTGGCGGCTACACCTTC.

To note about this clone: Other nucleotide sequences from this sample produce the same CDR3. The gene calls are TRBV5-6 and TRBJ1-5, with a weak D call TRBD1 (5 bases). Trimming pared 3 bases from V and 6 bases from J, leaving 16 bases between. This CDR3 contains 15 residues. CDR1 and CDR2 (germline): SGHDT, YYEEEE. CDR3 protein: CASSSRGTILQPQHF. CDR3 coding DNA: TGTGCCAGCAGCTCTCGGGGGACGATTCTTCAGCCCCAGCATTTT.

The sample holds one count of this clone. The chain joins TRBV9 to TRBJ2-5, with D possibly being TRBD2 (5 bases). Germline CDR1 SGDLS, CDR2 YYNGEE. The CDR3 is 13 residues long. The germline V and J ends were trimmed by 0 bases and 3 bases, with 6 bases remaining between them. The CDR3 loop reads CASSVEAEETQYF. In DNA form, the CDR3 reads TGTGCCAGCAGCGTAGAAGCGGAAGAGACCCAGTACTTC. The full variable domain, with the rest looked up from reference TRBV9 and TRBJ2-5, is DSGVTQTPKHLITATGQRVTLRCSPRSGDLSVYWYQQSLDQGLQFLIQYYNGEERAKGNILERFSAQQFPDLHSELNLSSLELGDSALYFCASSVEAEETQYFGPGTRLLVL.

The chain is built from TRBV11-1 and TRBJ1-2, with 8 bases that match TRBD1. The CDR3 covers 16 residues. V trimming: 5 bases; J trimming: 3 bases; junction bases outside the gene matches: 11. Germline V gene sequence: CDR1 SGHAT, CDR2 FQDESV (reference sequence). This chain's CDR3 is CASSRSGTGFYYGYTF. CDR3 nucleotides: TGTGCCAGCAGCCGCTCCGGGACAGGCTTTTACTATGGCTACACCTTC.

This chain links TRBV30 with TRBJ1-1, with D unresolved. Germline V gives CDR1 GTSNPN, CDR2 SVGIG (reference sequence). The CDR3 length is 14 residues. Trimming cost V 1 base and J 0 bases, with 9 bases left between them. The CDR3 sequence: CAWSAPALNTEAFF. The CDR3 nucleotides read TGTGCCTGGAGTGCCCCGGCATTGAACACTGAAGCTTTCTTT.

The V gene is TRBV5-1, the J gene TRBJ2-5; the D is unclear. CDR3 size: 14 residues. Germline assignment: CDR1 SGHRS and CDR2 YFSETQ. The germline V and J ends were trimmed by 1 base and 5 bases, with 12 bases remaining between them. The DNA of the CDR3 is TGCGCCAGCAGCTTGTTTGGCGCTACGGAGACCCAGTACTTC. Translation: CASSLFGATETQYF.

This chain links TRBV2 with TRBJ1-5, with 9 bases lining up with TRBD1. The CDR3 contains 15 residues. The junction had 7 bases not matched to a gene; V was cut back by 4 bases and J by 6 bases. The germline gives CDR1 SNHLY, CDR2 FYNNEI. The CDR3 DNA follows: TGTGCCAGCAGTGGACCGGGACAGGGACGTCAGCCCCAGCATTTT. Amino acid sequence: CASSGPGQGRQPQHF.

The genes are TRBV6-5 and TRBJ1-3, with no clear D. With 0 bases removed from V and 3 bases from J, the gap between germline ends came to 9 bases. The CDR3 length is 15 residues. Germline V lookup: CDR1 MNHEY, CDR2 SVGAGI. The DNA of the CDR3 is TGTGCCAGCAGTTACTCCCGTACGAGTGGAAACACCATATATTTT. Protein: CASSYSRTSGNTIYF.

This clone has just a few counts. In DNA, the CDR3 is TGTGCCAGCTCACCAGGGCCGGGTTCGGAGAATGAGCAGTTCTTC. This gives the protein CASSPGPGSENEQFF. V usage is TRBV18 and J usage is TRBJ2-1; D gene ambiguous. Trimming shortened V by 2 bases and J by 7 bases, and 15 bases separated the two germline ends. The length of the CDR3 is 15 residues. Germline V gives CDR1 KGHSH, CDR2 LQKENI.

The rearrangement links TRBV28 to TRBJ1-5; D is unclear. Germline CDR1 and CDR2: MDHEN and SYDVKM. The CDR3 sequence is 14 residues long. The V gene lost 5 bases and the J gene lost 3 bases, with 11 bases spanning the gap. CDR3 nucleotides: TGTGCCAGCAGTCTCGGACGGATCAATCAGCCCCAGCATTTT. This encodes CASSLGRINQPQHF. The whole variable domain, remainder taken from reference TRBV28 and TRBJ1-5, is DVKVTQSSRYLVKRTGEKVFLECVQDMDHENMFWYRQDPGLGLRLIYFSYDVKMKEKGDIPEGYSVSREKKERFSLILESASTNQTSMYLCASSLGRINQPQHFGDGTRLSIL.

This clone was detected a few times. The rearrangement uses TRBV2 and TRBJ1-2; D is possibly TRBD1 (5 bases). V lost 4 bases and J lost 8, with 11 bases in between. The CDR3 runs to 12 residues. Germline V gene data show CDR1 as SNHLY and CDR2 as FYNNEI. CDR3 sequence (DNA): TGTGCCAGCAGTGCCGGGACTATGGGCTACACCTTC. Amino acids: CASSAGTMGYTF.

In the case of this clone: Distinct nucleotide sequences in the sample also encode this CDR3. This chain connects TRBV7-3 to TRBJ1-3; no clear D gene. CDR3 size: 13 residues. The ends were cut back, 0 bases at V and 2 bases at J, with 2 bases in the middle. CDR1 SGHTA and CDR2 FQGTGA come from the germline V gene. In DNA, the CDR3 is TGTGCCAGCAGCTTAACGCCTGGAAACACCATATATTTT. This encodes CASSLTPGNTIYF.

This clone is a singleton in its sample. The chain combines TRBV2 with TRBJ1-5; TRBD1 agrees at 9 bases. CDR1 SNHLY and CDR2 FYNNEI come from the germline V gene. This CDR3 contains 17 residues. The ends lost 5 bases at V and 3 bases at J; junction bases unmatched: 11. In DNA, the CDR3 is TGTGCCAGCAGTAGAGAGTACACAGGGGGCTACAATCAGCCCCAGCATTTT. This sequence encodes CASSREYTGGYNQPQHF.

This chain links TRBV2 with TRBJ1-1, with D possibly matching TRBD1 (5 bases). The V end lost 3 bases, the J end lost 1 base, and 9 bases lay between the germline ends. CDR1 is SNHLY, CDR2 FYNNEI, per germline. This CDR3 comprises 14 residues. CDR3 nucleotide sequence: TGTGCCAGCAGTGAGCCAGGGACGAACACTGAAGCTTTCTTT. Translating it yields CASSEPGTNTEAFF.